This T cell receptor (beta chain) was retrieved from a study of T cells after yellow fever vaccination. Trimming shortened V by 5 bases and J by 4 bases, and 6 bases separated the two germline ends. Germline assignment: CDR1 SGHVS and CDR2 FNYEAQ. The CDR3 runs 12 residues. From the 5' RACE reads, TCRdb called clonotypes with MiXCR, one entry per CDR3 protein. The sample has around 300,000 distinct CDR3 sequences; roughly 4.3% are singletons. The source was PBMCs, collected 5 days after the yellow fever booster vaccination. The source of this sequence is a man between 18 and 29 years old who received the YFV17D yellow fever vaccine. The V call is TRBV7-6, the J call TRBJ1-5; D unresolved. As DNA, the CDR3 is TGTGCCAGCAGCACATATAATCAGCCCCAGCATTTT. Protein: CASSTYNQPQHF.